This T cell receptor beta chain was captured in a study of blood T cell repertoires in COVID-19. Turning to the study itself: Donors in the United States, Italy and Spain gave samples during acute or convalescent COVID-19. Sample material is recorded as cDNA or gDNA derived from T cells, B-cell-depleted T cells, or PBMCs.

CDR1 is SNHLY, CDR2 FYNNEI, per germline. V lost 6 bases and J 2 bases, leaving 10 bases between the germline ends. The CDR3 extends over 13 amino acids. Per the original methods: Nucleated cell number was recorded as an estimate derived from reference gene primer amplification. The repertoire was sequenced with immunoSEQ multiplex PCR; TCRdb's copy has only in-frame clones and lacks some. That table is the source of V, J and clone size, and D and trimming were worked out from the DNA. Altogether some 140,000 clones are present, approximately 84% being singletons, with the ten largest covering 15% to 20%.

The sequence was collected from a woman older than 75 with acute or convalescent COVID-19. The V and J genes are TRBV2 and TRBJ1-1; D is unclear. The sequenced material came from peripheral blood. The CDR3 reads CASRGTSNTEAFF. CDR3 coding DNA: TGTGCCAGCAGGGGCACTTCAAACACTGAAGCTTTCTTT.